Shown below are 20 T cell receptor beta chains from a single sample sequenced in a study of technical replicates of blood from several donors. Using immunoSEQ multiplex PCR, the repertoire was profiled, and TCRdb retains in-frame clones only, with some absent. The sample has about 88,000 clones, approximately 95% seen once. The sample consisted of T cells isolated from PBMCs. These TCRs come from a human donor in good health.

The gene calls are TRBV7-9 and TRBJ1-1; a weak D match, TRBD1 (6 bases). Germline assignment: CDR1 SEHNR and CDR2 FQNEAQ (reference sequence). Between the trimmed V and J ends, which lost 1 base and 3 bases, there was a span of 9 bases. The CDR3 contains 14 residues. The chain's CDR3 is CASSLVRGDTEAFF. In nucleotides, the CDR3 is TGTGCCAGCAGCTTAGTCAGGGGCGACACTGAAGCTTTCTTT.

The chain has TRBV7-8 and TRBJ1-2, with 7 bases identical to TRBD1. V trimming: 1 base; J trimming: 1 base; junction bases outside the gene matches: 3. The CDR3 loop spans 15 amino acids. Germline assignment: CDR1 SGHVS and CDR2 FQNEAQ. The CDR3 region is CASSLEGTVNYGYTF. The DNA for the CDR3 is TGTGCCAGCAGCTTAGAAGGGACAGTTAACTATGGCTACACCTTC.

This chain links TRBV18 with TRBJ1-5; 7 nucleotides agree with TRBD1. Germline V lookup: CDR1 KGHSH, CDR2 LQKENI. CDR3 length: 14 amino acids. With 3 bases clipped from V and 5 bases from J, the junction kept 4 bases outside the gene matches. The CDR3 region has the DNA TGTGCCAGCTCACCCGATACAGGGGATCAGCCCCAGCATTTT. Translation: CASSPDTGDQPQHF.

This clone was picked up a small number of times. The chain employs TRBV7-8 and TRBJ1-2; possible D gene TRBD1, 5 bases. V lost 1 base and J 3 bases, leaving 12 bases between the germline ends. Germline CDR1 and CDR2: SGHVS and FQNEAQ. CDR3 size: 15 residues. CDR3 sequence (DNA): TGTGCCAGCAGCTTAGACCAGGGAGGGTACTATGGCTACACCTTC. It specifies CASSLDQGGYYGYTF. The whole variable domain, remainder taken from reference TRBV7-8 and TRBJ1-2, is GAGVSQSPRYKVAKRGQDVALRCDPISGHVSLFWYQQALGQGPEFLTYFQNEAQLDKSGLPSDRFFAERPEGSVSTLKIQRTQQEDSAVYLCASSLDQGGYYGYTFGSGTRLTVV.

The chain is built from TRBV19 and TRBJ2-7, with D perhaps TRBD1 (6 bases). This CDR3 has 13 residues. Per germline, CDR1 LNHDA and CDR2 SQIVND (reference sequence). Trimming pared 5 bases from V and 5 bases from J, leaving 13 bases between. CDR3 in amino acids: CASSSTRQDEQYF. The CDR3 region has the DNA TGTGCCAGTAGTTCGACACGACAGGACGAGCAGTACTTC. Drawing the rest from reference TRBV19 and TRBJ2-7, the complete variable domain is DGGITQSPKYLFRKEGQNVTLSCEQNLNHDAMYWYRQDPGQGLRLIYYSQIVNDFQKGDIAEGYSVSREKKESFPLTVTSAQKNPTAFYLCASSSTRQDEQYFGPGTRLTVT.

The V call is TRBV10-1, the J call TRBJ2-1, with D hard to call. The germline V gene has CDR1 WNHNN and CDR2 SYGVQD (reference sequence). The V gene lost 2 bases and the J gene lost 5 bases, with 19 bases spanning the gap. The CDR3 is 17 residues long. CDR3 bases: TGCGCCAGCAGTGAGGACTTAGTTCCGACGAAGGACAATGAGCAGTTCTTC. Residues: CASSEDLVPTKDNEQFF.

This rearrangement joins TRBV7-9 to TRBJ2-5, with 12 bases lining up with TRBD2. The junction had 3 bases not matched to a gene; V was cut back by 7 bases and J by 3 bases. This CDR3 is 14 amino acids long. CDR1 and CDR2 from the germline V gene are SEHNR and FQNEAQ (reference sequence). CDR3: CASTWTSGEETQYF. The CDR3 nucleotides are TGTGCCAGCACCTGGACTAGCGGGGAAGAGACCCAGTACTTC.

The chain combines TRBV27 with TRBJ1-1; 9 positions agree with TRBD1. The V gene's germline CDR1 is MNHEY and CDR2 SMNVEV (reference sequence). Unmatched junction bases numbered 6, after V lost 4 bases and J lost 3 bases. CDR3 length: 15 amino acids. This CDR3 is CASSSPGTGHTEAFF. In DNA form, the CDR3 reads TGTGCCAGCAGTTCCCCCGGGACAGGGCACACTGAAGCTTTCTTT.

The chain couples TRBV6-1 to TRBJ1-1; 7 nucleotides agree with TRBD1. The germline V gene encodes CDR1 MNHNS and CDR2 SASEGT. This CDR3 spans 13 amino acids. V lost 8 bases to trimming and J lost 3 bases; unmatched junction nucleotides: 6. CDR3 sequence reads: CASSDTGDTEAFF. Written as DNA, the CDR3 is TGTGCCAGCTCAGATACAGGGGACACTGAAGCTTTCTTT.

The chain employs TRBV7-3 and TRBJ1-2; D is possibly TRBD1 (5 bases). V dropped 4 bases and J dropped 3 bases, with 24 bases sitting between them. The CDR3 consists of 18 residues. Germline loops: CDR1 SGHTA, CDR2 FQGTGA. The CDR3 sequence: CASSSHPSSLSRDYGYTF. In DNA form, the CDR3 reads TGTGCCAGCAGCTCACACCCTTCCTCTTTATCCAGGGACTATGGCTACACCTTC.

This rearrangement joins TRBV7-8 to TRBJ2-7, with 9 bases that match TRBD2. This CDR3 region has 15 residues. Germline V gene lookup returns CDR1 SGHVS and CDR2 FQNEAQ. Trimming took 4 bases from V and 5 from J; bases not matched to a gene: 9. CDR3 sequence (DNA): TGTGCCAGCAGCTCTTTGGGACTAGCAACTAACGAGCAGTACTTC. Translation: CASSSLGLATNEQYF.

The J gene is TRBJ2-3, the V gene TRBV7-2; 9 nucleotides match TRBD1. CDR1 and CDR2 from the germline V gene are SGHTA and FQGNSA. V shed 5 bases and J 9 bases; nucleotides not matched to a gene: 0. The CDR3 is 11 residues long. The CDR3 spells CASSTGGTQYF. CDR3 DNA: TGTGCCAGCAGCACAGGGGGCACGCAGTATTTT.

The chain has TRBV4-1 and TRBJ2-5; a possible D gene is TRBD1 (8 bases). Trimming removed 4 bases at V and 5 bases at J, with 17 bases between. CDR3 length: 15 residues. In germline, CDR1 is MGHRA, CDR2 YSYEKL. The CDR3 is CASSLFDRGGETQYF. The CDR3 bases are TGCGCCAGCAGCCTCTTTGACAGGGGAGGGGAGACCCAGTACTTC.

This clone was seen once. This chain connects TRBV5-6 to TRBJ2-1; 8 bases align to TRBD2. The germline gives CDR1 SGHDT, CDR2 YYEEEE. The CDR3 runs to 16 residues. The trim removed 7 bases at V and 6 bases at J, leaving 15 bases unmatched. The CDR3 coding sequence is TGTGCCAGCCGCCCAACTCCGGGACTAGGGGTCAATGAGCAGTTCTTC. Protein: CASRPTPGLGVNEQFF.

The J gene is TRBJ1-1, the V gene TRBV7-2; possibly TRBD1 for D (6 bases). The V end was cut by 5 bases, the J end by 5 bases, with 15 bases between. The CDR3 is 14 amino acids. Germline CDR1 SGHTA, CDR2 FQGNSA. DNA for the CDR3: TGTGCCAGCAGCCTGAGGACAGTCTATACTGAAGCTTTCTTT. Residues: CASSLRTVYTEAFF. The full variable domain, in which reference TRBV7-2 and TRBJ1-1 provide the parts outside the CDR3, is GAGVSQSPSNKVTEKGKDVELRCDPISGHTALYWYRQSLGQGLEFLIYFQGNSAPDKSGLPSDRFSAERTGGSVSTLTIQRTQQEDSAVYLCASSLRTVYTEAFFGQGTRLTVV.

V is TRBV2 and J is TRBJ2-1, with D uncertain. V shed 2 bases and J shed 5 bases, with 13 bases lying between them. Germline CDR1 and CDR2: SNHLY and FYNNEI. The CDR3 consists of 15 residues. The DNA for the CDR3 is TGTGCCAGCAGTGAAAAGGAGTATACTAACAATGAGCAGTTCTTC. Translated: CASSEKEYTNNEQFF.

This clone was counted a single time. The CDR3 protein is CASSSLELNEQYF. CDR3 in DNA: TGTGCCAGTAGTTCGCTCGAGTTAAACGAGCAGTACTTC. The chain employs TRBV19 and TRBJ2-7; no firm D call. Germline loops: CDR1 LNHDA, CDR2 SQIVND (reference sequence). There are 13 residues in the CDR3. The V and J ends lost 5 bases and 5 bases respectively, with 13 bases between them.

Turning to this clone: A junction end diverges from the germline sequence, so it may reflect a read error. The rearrangement uses TRBV18 and TRBJ1-1, with D uncertain. CDR1 KGHSH and CDR2 LQKENI come from the germline V gene. This CDR3 has 14 amino acids. The CDR3 DNA is TGTGCCAGCTCGCCACTTGACATCAACACTGAAGCTTTCTTT. Translation gives CASSPLDINTEAFF.

The chain uses TRBV11-2 and TRBJ2-7; possibly TRBD1 for D (7 bases). Trimming took 5 bases from V and 2 from J, leaving 16 bases between them. The CDR3 sequence is 15 residues long. Germline V CDR1 and CDR2: SGHAT, FQNNGV. The CDR3 DNA reads as TGTGCCAGCAGCCCTAGGAGGGACAGAGCCTACGAGCAGTACTTC. It codes for CASSPRRDRAYEQYF.

The chain combines TRBV28 with TRBJ1-2; D is possibly TRBD1 (6 bases). V lost 4 bases and J 9 bases, leaving 15 bases between the germline ends. Looked up from germline, CDR1 is MDHEN and CDR2 is SYDVKM. The CDR3 sequence is 13 residues long. The DNA of the CDR3 is TGTGCCAGCAGTTCTGGGCAGGGGTTGAGCTACACCTTC. Its translation: CASSSGQGLSYTF.